These 28 T cell receptor beta chains share one sample of origin, sequenced in a study of post-analysis software for immune sequencing data. Libraries were made from TCR beta cDNA, and they carried unique molecular identifiers. MiXCR was run by TCRdb on the PCR reads, yielding one entry per CDR3 protein. The sample has hundreds of thousands of distinct CDR3 sequences, just over 35% seen once. For these TCRs, the target antigens are not known. Notes on the study in general: Patients used five TRBV segments, including TRBV5-6, TRBV5-1 and TRBV20-1, more often than controls.

Sequencing was done on a sample of blood. The receptors come from a girl between 5 and 17 years old with multiple sclerosis.

This clonotype was seen many times. CDR3 DNA sequence: TGTGCCAGCAGTCCGGGGGTGGAGACCCAGTACTTC. Encoded protein: CASSPGVETQYF. The chain joins TRBV28 to TRBJ2-5; the D gene is possibly TRBD2 (6 bases). V was pared by 5 bases and J by 5 bases, with 9 bases between. Germline V gene sequence: CDR1 MDHEN, CDR2 SYDVKM. The length of the CDR3 is 12 residues. Variable domain in full (rest from reference TRBV28 and TRBJ2-5): DVKVTQSSRYLVKRTGEKVFLECVQDMDHENMFWYRQDPGLGLRLIYFSYDVKMKEKGDIPEGYSVSREKKERFSLILESASTNQTSMYLCASSPGVETQYFGPGTRLLVL.

In its sample, this clonotype was seen many times. The chain joins TRBV3-1 to TRBJ2-1; the match to TRBD2 covers 12 bases. Germline V gene data show CDR1 as LGHDT and CDR2 as YNNKEL (reference sequence). The CDR3 has 16 amino acids. With 0 bases clipped from V and 10 bases from J, the junction kept 7 bases outside the gene matches. The CDR3 region is CASSQDASGGAREQFF. The DNA for the CDR3 is TGTGCCAGCAGCCAAGATGCTAGCGGGGGGGCTCGGGAGCAGTTCTTC.

The V gene is TRBV4-2, the J gene TRBJ2-1; D is undetermined. The CDR3 is 16 amino acids. V lost 0 bases and J 6 bases, leaving 15 bases between the germline ends. The germline gives CDR1 LGHNA, CDR2 YNFKEQ. This chain's CDR3 is CASSQETPLGSNEQFF. As DNA, the CDR3 is TGTGCCAGCAGCCAAGAGACTCCCCTTGGGTCCAATGAGCAGTTCTTC.

This clonotype was detected ten times or more. The CDR3, as DNA: TGTGCCAGCAGTTACACCCCTCGCACTTCCTACGAGCAGTACTTC. It yields the protein CASSYTPRTSYEQYF. The chain carries TRBV6-2 or TRBV6-3 and TRBJ2-7; D remains unclear. Trimming removed 2 bases from V and 1 base from J, with 12 bases in between. There are 15 residues in the CDR3. Germline V gene data show CDR1 as MNHEY and CDR2 as SVGEGT.

In regard to this clonotype: A read error may explain this, as a much larger clone is one base away. This chain joins TRBV20-1 and TRBJ2-3, with no clear D. Germline CDR1 DFQATT, CDR2 SNEGSKA (reference sequence). The CDR3 consists of 15 residues. The CDR3 spells CSARLSPLSTHTQYF. As DNA, the CDR3 is TGCAGTGCTAGGCTGTCTCCTCTTAGCACACATACGCAGTATTTT.

Concerning this clonotype: A read error may be the cause here, since a much bigger clone is one base away. V gene TRBV12-3 or TRBV12-4 combines with J gene TRBJ2-1, with D possibly being TRBD2 (7 bases). The CDR3 covers 14 residues. V was pared by 3 bases and J by 9 bases, with 15 bases between. In nucleotides, the CDR3 is TGTGCCAGCAGTTTTGAGGGGGGGGCCGGTGAGCAGTTCTTC. Its protein is CASSFEGGAGEQFF.

This clonotype was seen ten or more times. V gene TRBV5-1 combines with J gene TRBJ2-5, with D tentatively TRBD1 (6 bases). The germline V gene encodes CDR1 SGHRS and CDR2 YFSETQ. The CDR3 contains 13 residues. The V gene lost 0 bases and the J gene lost 5 bases, with 8 bases spanning the gap. The CDR3 DNA is TGCGCCAGCAGCTTGGCAGGGGTGGAGACCCAGTACTTC. This gives the protein CASSLAGVETQYF.

This clonotype was detected many times. The chain couples TRBV6-5 to TRBJ1-5, with 9 positions matching TRBD1. Germline-derived CDR1 and CDR2 are MNHEY and SVGAGI. Germline trimming cut 5 bases from V and 3 bases from J; bases unmatched to any gene: 5. The CDR3 length is 15 residues. The DNA of the CDR3 is TGTGCCAGCAGTAAGACAGGGGGATACAATCAGCCCCAGCATTTT. Its translation: CASSKTGGYNQPQHF.

The sample holds many counts of this clonotype. The V call is TRBV5-6, the J call TRBJ2-1; no definite D call. The V end was cut by 3 bases, the J end by 4 bases, with 5 bases between. Germline lookup yields CDR1 SGHDT and CDR2 YYEEEE. This CDR3 has 12 amino acids. Here the CDR3 reads CASSSLYNEQFF. The DNA for the CDR3 is TGTGCCAGCAGCTCCCTGTACAATGAGCAGTTCTTC.

As to this clonotype: Given a much more abundant clone one base away, this may be a read error. The rearrangement uses TRBV15 and TRBJ1-2; the D is unclear. The CDR3 has 15 amino acids. Trimming removed 0 bases at V and 4 bases at J, with 12 bases between. Germline V gene lookup returns CDR1 LNHNV and CDR2 YYDKDF (reference sequence). The CDR3 coding sequence is TGTGCCACCAGCAGAGATAAGCAGTCTTGCTATGGCTACACCTTC. This gives the protein CATSRDKQSCYGYTF.

This clonotype was observed many times. This chain links TRBV5-1 with TRBJ1-1; D is ambiguous. With 4 bases removed from V and 1 base from J, the gap between germline ends came to 17 bases. CDR3 length: 16 residues. Germline values: CDR1 SGHRS, CDR2 YFSETQ. CDR3 sequence (DNA): TGCGCCAGCAGCCCCCCGGGCAGGTCGGGGAACACTGAAGCTTTCTTT. Translating gives CASSPPGRSGNTEAFF.

This clonotype has a count of ten or more. The V gene is TRBV20-1, the J gene TRBJ2-2; D perhaps matches TRBD2 (6 bases). The CDR3 runs 16 residues. Germline V gene data show CDR1 as DFQATT and CDR2 as SNEGSKA (reference sequence). The V gene lost 3 bases and the J gene lost 2 bases, with 16 bases spanning the gap. The CDR3 spells CSARTRDSANTGELFF. The DNA for the CDR3 is TGCAGTGCTAGGACTCGGGACTCGGCAAACACCGGGGAGCTGTTTTTT.

This clonotype was detected many times. The V call is TRBV20-1, the J call TRBJ2-3; 8 bases map to TRBD2. Germline V CDR1 and CDR2: DFQATT, SNEGSKA (reference sequence). There are 14 residues in the CDR3. V lost 3 bases, J lost 1 base, and 3 bases stayed unmatched. CDR3 nucleotides: TGCAGTGCTAGCGTAGCGGGACGCACAGATACGCAGTATTTT. Protein product: CSASVAGRTDTQYF.

This clonotype was seen repeatedly, ten times or more. V and J are TRBV28 and TRBJ2-7; no reliable D call. Trimming took 6 bases from V and 3 from J, leaving 9 bases between them. CDR3 length equals 12 residues. The germline V gene encodes CDR1 MDHEN and CDR2 SYDVKM. The chain's CDR3 is CASSRKGYEQYF. In DNA form, the CDR3 reads TGTGCCAGCAGCCGGAAGGGCTACGAGCAGTACTTC.

This clonotype was seen a few times. The chain couples TRBV4-1 to TRBJ1-2; 7 bases are shared with TRBD1. The junction had 14 bases not matched to a gene; V was cut back by 0 bases and J by 7 bases. Germline V gene lookup returns CDR1 MGHRA and CDR2 YSYEKL. The CDR3 extends over 17 amino acids. Here the CDR3 DNA reads TGCGCCAGCAGCCAAGAAAGTCCCAGACAGGGAGGGCTTGGCTACACCTTC. This sequence encodes CASSQESPRQGGLGYTF.

J is TRBJ1-4 and V is TRBV12-3 or TRBV12-4; D unresolved. The CDR3 totals 12 residues. V was pared by 2 bases and J by 8 bases, with 6 bases between. The CDR3 reads CASSLPVEKLFF. The CDR3 nucleotides read TGTGCCAGCAGTTTACCCGTGGAAAAACTGTTTTTT.

This clonotype was seen a handful of times. This rearrangement joins TRBV18 to TRBJ1-5, with a tentative D call TRBD1 (6 bases). Germline V CDR1 and CDR2: KGHSH, LQKENI. Trimming shortened V by 4 bases and J by 6 bases, and 16 bases separated the two germline ends. The CDR3 is 15 amino acids. CDR3 region: CASSRDRDISQPQHF. CDR3 nucleotides: TGTGCCAGCTCACGAGACCGGGACATCAGTCAGCCCCAGCATTTT.

A note on this clonotype: Given a much more abundant clone one base away, this may be a read error. CDR3: CASSLAHPGSYNEQYF. The CDR3 nucleotides read TGTGCCAGCAGCTTAGCGCACCCCGGCTCCTACAATGAGCAGTACTTC. This chain connects TRBV7-3 to TRBJ2-1; no firm D call. The J call is doubtful: the DNA matches TRBJ2-7 better. The CDR3 runs 16 residues. CDR1 is SGHTA, CDR2 FQGTGA, per germline.

J is TRBJ1-5 and V is TRBV29-1, with 8 bases matching TRBD1. The V and J ends lost 7 bases and 6 bases, in that order; junction bases with no gene match: 8. This CDR3 comprises 13 residues. Per the germline V gene, CDR1 is SQVTM and CDR2 is ANQGSEA. Here the CDR3 DNA reads TGCAGCGCCGGGACAGGCGGGGGTCAGCCCCAGCATTTT. Its protein is CSAGTGGGQPQHF.

This clonotype was detected many times. The genes are TRBV6-5 and TRBJ2-5; 9 nucleotides align to TRBD1. J was trimmed by 1 base and V by 8 bases; bases with no gene match: 8. This CDR3 has 15 residues. Germline V gene lookup returns CDR1 MNHEY and CDR2 SVGAGI. The CDR3 DNA reads as TGTGCCAGCGACTGGACAGGGGTTTGCCAAGAGACCCAGTACTTC. Its protein is CASDWTGVCQETQYF.

This clonotype appeared many times. J is TRBJ1-1 and V is TRBV15; D is ambiguous. V lost 0 bases and J lost 5, with 10 bases in between. The length of the CDR3 is 14 residues. Germline CDR1 reads LNHNV; CDR2 reads YYDKDF (reference sequence). The chain's CDR3 is CATSRDGRMTEAFF. CDR3 DNA sequence: TGTGCCACCAGCAGAGATGGCAGGATGACTGAAGCTTTCTTT. Full variable domain (remainder filled in from reference TRBV15 and TRBJ1-1): DAMVIQNPRYQVTQFGKPVTLSCSQTLNHNVMYWYQQKSSQAPKLLFHYYDKDFNNEADTPDNFQSRRPNTSFCFLDIRSPGLGDTAMYLCATSRDGRMTEAFFGQGTRLTVV.

The chain uses TRBV7-9 and TRBJ2-5; 7 bases are a match to TRBD2. Germline V gene data show CDR1 as SEHNR and CDR2 as FQNEAQ (reference sequence). CDR3 size: 15 residues. V trimming: 1 base; J trimming: 3 bases; junction bases outside the gene matches: 5. CDR3 sequence reads: CASSLVIGTKETQYF. The CDR3 bases are TGTGCCAGCAGCTTAGTCATAGGGACTAAAGAGACCCAGTACTTC.

The J gene is TRBJ2-3, the V gene TRBV7-9; the match to TRBD2 covers 8 bases. The germline V gene encodes CDR1 SEHNR and CDR2 FQNEAQ (reference sequence). The CDR3 loop spans 17 amino acids. The J segment lost 0 bases and the V segment lost 0 bases, leaving 5 bases of the junction unmatched. The CDR3 DNA follows: TGTGCCAGCAGCTTAGCACGGACTAGCAGAAGCACAGATACGCAGTATTTT. It is translated as CASSLARTSRSTDTQYF. Complete variable domain (other parts from reference TRBV7-9 and TRBJ2-3): DTGVSQNPRHKITKRGQNVTFRCDPISEHNRLYWYRQTLGQGPEFLTYFQNEAQLEKSRLLSDRFSAERPKGSFSTLEIQRTEQGDSAMYLCASSLARTSRSTDTQYFGPGTRLTVL.

For this clonotype: A read error is possible here, since a much larger clone lies one base away. V usage is TRBV5-1 and J usage is TRBJ2-3; D possibly uses TRBD1 or TRBD2 (5 bases each). Germline assignment: CDR1 SGHRS and CDR2 YFSETQ. This CDR3 is 14 amino acids long. CDR3 DNA: TGCGCCAGCAGCTTGGCCCGGGGCACAGATATGCAGTATTTT. Its translation is CASSLARGTDMQYF.

J is TRBJ2-1 and V is TRBV28; D unclear. This CDR3 has 14 residues. In germline, CDR1 is MDHEN, CDR2 SYDVKM. V gave up 0 bases and J gave up 6 bases, with 9 bases separating them. This CDR3 reads CASSLWDGFNEQFF. For the CDR3, the DNA is TGTGCCAGCAGTTTATGGGACGGATTCAATGAGCAGTTCTTC.

With respect to this clonotype: This may come from a read error, since a much larger clone is one base off. CDR3 DNA sequence: TGTGCCAGCAGTCCGCGGACTAGCGGGAGAGGGGAGCAGTACTTC. Translating gives CASSPRTSGRGEQYF. The chain uses TRBV27 and TRBJ2-5; 13 positions agree with TRBD2. J gave up 11 bases and V 5 bases, and 11 bases lay outside the gene matches. The CDR3 is made up of 15 amino acids. The germline CDR1 and CDR2 sequences are MNHEY and SMNVEV (reference sequence).

The chain couples TRBV12-3 or TRBV12-4 to TRBJ2-2, with 8 bases aligning to TRBD1. V shed 5 bases and J 6 bases; nucleotides not matched to a gene: 11. The CDR3 totals 16 residues. The chain's CDR3 is CASSGRDTGGAGELFF. The CDR3 region has the DNA TGTGCCAGCAGTGGTAGGGACACAGGGGGTGCCGGGGAGCTGTTTTTT.

This clonotype has ten or more counts. The V and J genes are TRBV5-1 and TRBJ2-1; 8 bases match TRBD2. V dropped 4 bases and J dropped 0; count of bases not matched to a gene: 21. The CDR3 covers 21 residues. Germline V CDR1 and CDR2: SGHRS, YFSETQ. CDR3 sequence: CASSEGLARPGRGTSYNEQFF. CDR3 coding DNA: TGCGCCAGCAGCGAAGGACTAGCCCGCCCCGGGAGGGGGACCTCCTACAATGAGCAGTTCTTC. Drawing the rest from reference TRBV5-1 and TRBJ2-1, the complete variable domain is KAGVTQTPRYLIKTRGQQVTLSCSPISGHRSVSWYQQTPGQGLQFLFEYFSETQRNKGNFPGRFSGRQFSNSRSEMNVSTLELGDSALYLCASSEGLARPGRGTSYNEQFFGPGTRLTVL.